This TCR beta chain was identified during a study of patients and donors after allogeneic stem cell transplantation. One entry per CDR3 protein results from TCRdb running MiXCR on the RT-PCR reads. This table holds about 87,000 distinct CDR3 sequences, just under 5% found once. In this sample, this clonotype turned up many times. In germline, CDR1 is DFQATT, CDR2 SNEGSKA (reference sequence). J was trimmed by 7 bases and V by 2 bases; bases with no gene match: 11. This CDR3 is 16 amino acids long. The sample taken for sequencing was blood, either unsorted or a sorted T cell fraction (not recorded which). This chain connects TRBV20-1 to TRBJ2-1; 10 nucleotides align to TRBD2. This receptor was identified in a human donor who was either an allogeneic HSCT recipient or a stem cell or donor lymphocyte infusion donor (not recorded which). It is not recorded whose cells these are; they may come from a transplant donor. In DNA form, the CDR3 reads TGCAGTGCTAGACTTGGGCTAGCGGGAGTATCGAATGAGCAGTTCTTC. Translating it yields CSARLGLAGVSNEQFF.